The 19 T cell receptor beta chains presented below share a single source sample, sequenced in a study of blood T cell repertoires in COVID-19. Profiled with immunoSEQ multiplex PCR; TCRdb holds only in-frame clones, not every one. Of approximately 400,000 clones listed, roughly four fifths are singletons. Specimen: PBMCs or T cells enriched from blood (not recorded which). Receptors were obtained from a woman aged 50 to 60 who had recovered from COVID-19.

The chain carries TRBV4-1 and TRBJ1-2, with D possibly TRBD1 on 5 matching bases. The CDR3 spans 14 residues. Germline V gene sequence: CDR1 MGHRA, CDR2 YSYEKL. V was shortened by 4 bases and J by 3 bases, with 12 bases between the two germline ends. The CDR3: CASSRGGGDYGYTF. The DNA of the CDR3 is TGCGCCAGCAGCCGCGGGGGAGGGGACTATGGCTACACCTTC.

The chain couples TRBV14 to TRBJ2-7; 9 bases align to TRBD2. In germline, CDR1 is SGHDN, CDR2 FVKESK. After removal of 1 base from V and 3 bases from J, the junction contained 7 bases not matched to a gene. The CDR3 consists of 16 residues. CDR3 in amino acids: CASSQGRASGVYEQYF. The DNA for the CDR3 is TGTGCCAGCAGCCAAGGCCGGGCTAGCGGGGTCTACGAGCAGTACTTC.

The gene calls are TRBV19 and TRBJ1-2, with 8 bases identical to TRBD1. Germline lookup yields CDR1 LNHDA and CDR2 SQIVND (reference sequence). The CDR3 totals 16 residues. J was trimmed by 3 bases and V by 6 bases; bases with no gene match: 12. DNA for the CDR3: TGTGCCAGTAGGCCGCTCTCCGGGACAGGCGACTATGGCTACACCTTC. Protein: CASRPLSGTGDYGYTF.

The rearrangement uses TRBV7-2 and TRBJ1-2, with D uncertain. This CDR3 has 12 amino acids. The V and J ends lost 6 bases and 8 bases respectively, with 13 bases between them. In germline, CDR1 is SGHTA, CDR2 FQGNSA. The CDR3 coding sequence is TGTGCCAGCAGTTTTCAGGCCTACGGCTACACCTTC. Encoded protein: CASSFQAYGYTF.

This sequence joins TRBV19 and TRBJ1-3, with 8 bases lining up with TRBD1. V was pared by 7 bases and J by 0 bases, with 8 bases of the junction left unmatched. From germline, CDR1 is LNHDA and CDR2 SQIVND (reference sequence). CDR3 length: 16 amino acids. CDR3 in amino acids: CASNDRGQPSGNTIYF. CDR3 sequence (DNA): TGTGCCAGTAATGACAGGGGACAACCCTCTGGAAACACCATATATTTT.

This sequence joins TRBV11-3 and TRBJ1-1; the match to TRBD1 covers 8 bases. With V trimmed by 5 bases and J by 3 bases, 8 bases remained unmatched. The length of the CDR3 is 15 residues. Germline CDR1 and CDR2: SGHNT and YENEEA. CDR3 protein: CASSLGTGAYTEAFF. The CDR3 bases are TGTGCCAGCAGCCTAGGGACAGGCGCTTACACTGAAGCTTTCTTT.

The V gene is TRBV6-1, the J gene TRBJ2-7, with 10 bases that match TRBD2. With 3 bases clipped from V and 2 bases from J, the junction kept 4 bases outside the gene matches. The CDR3 totals 15 residues. Germline loops: CDR1 MNHNS, CDR2 SASEGT. The CDR3 loop reads CASSEGGLAAYEQYF. DNA of the CDR3: TGTGCCAGCAGTGAGGGTGGACTAGCGGCCTACGAGCAGTACTTC.

The J gene is TRBJ1-1, the V gene TRBV20-1; TRBD1 aligns across 8 bases. The germline gives CDR1 DFQATT, CDR2 SNEGSKA (reference sequence). There are 11 residues in the CDR3. The CDR3 sequence: CRADRDPEAFF. The CDR3 DNA follows: TGCAGAGCGGACAGGGATCCTGAAGCTTTCTTT.

This clone was counted between two and nine times. This rearrangement joins TRBV30 to TRBJ1-1; D not resolved. Looked up from germline, CDR1 is GTSNPN and CDR2 is SVGIG (reference sequence). The CDR3 sequence is 12 residues long. The V and J ends lost 2 bases and 1 base respectively, with 5 bases between them. CDR3 in amino acids: CAWSWQNTEAFF. Here the CDR3 DNA reads TGTGCCTGGAGTTGGCAGAACACTGAAGCTTTCTTT.

The chain carries TRBV28 and TRBJ1-2; D gene unclear. V lost 6 bases to trimming and J lost 7 bases, with 15 bases between them. There are 13 residues in the CDR3. CDR1 and CDR2 from the germline V gene are MDHEN and SYDVKM. The CDR3, as DNA: TGTGCCAGCAGGGCCCGCGGCGTGAGTGGCTACACCTTC. Amino acids: CASRARGVSGYTF.

This chain connects TRBV7-8 to TRBJ1-1; D might be TRBD1 (5 bases). This CDR3 comprises 15 residues. V was clipped by 5 bases and J by 8 bases, with 21 bases between them. Germline V lookup: CDR1 SGHVS, CDR2 FQNEAQ. The CDR3 DNA reads TGTGCCAGCAGCACCGACAGACTTAGTGTCCGAGAAGCTTTCTTT. Translated: CASSTDRLSVREAFF. Together with reference TRBV7-8 and TRBJ1-1, the CDR3 gives the full variable domain: GAGVSQSPRYKVAKRGQDVALRCDPISGHVSLFWYQQALGQGPEFLTYFQNEAQLDKSGLPSDRFFAERPEGSVSTLKIQRTQQEDSAVYLCASSTDRLSVREAFFGQGTRLTVV.

The chain links TRBV27 to TRBJ2-1; 7 nucleotides match TRBD1. The CDR3 is 15 residues long. Trimming removed 5 bases from V and 6 bases from J; junction bases left unmatched: 10. Germline V CDR1 and CDR2: MNHEY, SMNVEV (reference sequence). The CDR3 here is CASSPPGGWGNEQFF. The CDR3 nucleotides read TGTGCCAGCAGTCCCCCAGGGGGTTGGGGCAATGAGCAGTTCTTC.

The V call is TRBV4-1, the J call TRBJ2-1; the D gene is possibly TRBD1 (5 bases). The CDR3 totals 16 residues. Looked up from germline, CDR1 is MGHRA and CDR2 is YSYEKL. The V end was cut by 4 bases, the J end by 1 base, with 14 bases between. This chain's CDR3 is CASSPGHQSSYNEQFF. CDR3 coding DNA: TGCGCCAGCAGCCCTGGACACCAGTCTTCCTACAATGAGCAGTTCTTC.

In this sample, this clone turned up once. The V gene is TRBV2, the J gene TRBJ1-2; 8 bases agree with TRBD1. CDR1 SNHLY and CDR2 FYNNEI come from the germline V gene. V shed 6 bases, J shed 3 bases, and the junction held 9 bases outside the gene matches. The CDR3 has 15 residues. The CDR3, as DNA: TGTGCCAGCAGGGCTGGACAGGGCCGGCACTATGGCTACACCTTC. This gives the protein CASRAGQGRHYGYTF.

The rearrangement joins TRBV29-1 to TRBJ1-1; D ambiguous. The CDR3 runs 14 residues. The V end lost 6 bases, the J end lost 0 bases, and 14 bases lay between the germline ends. Per the germline V gene, CDR1 is SQVTM and CDR2 is ANQGSEA. This CDR3 is CSVTRLDVNTEAFF. CDR3 sequence (DNA): TGCAGCGTGACCAGACTGGATGTGAACACTGAAGCTTTCTTT.

The rearrangement joins TRBV6-5 to TRBJ2-7; D is unresolved. The germline V gene has CDR1 MNHEY and CDR2 SVGAGI. V was cut by 6 bases and J by 0 bases, with 15 bases left in between. The CDR3 has 15 residues. CDR3 nucleotides: TGTGCCAGCAGCAGCCAGCCAAGGAGCTCCTACGAGCAGTACTTC. The encoded protein is CASSSQPRSSYEQYF.

This clone was seen repeatedly, ten times or more. The chain carries TRBV3-1 (or the pseudogene TRBV3-2) and TRBJ2-3; 9 bases fit TRBD2. Germline V CDR1 and CDR2: LGHDT, YNNKEL (reference sequence). The CDR3 spans 17 residues. Trimming at V came to 4 bases and at J to 3 bases, leaving 11 bases not matched to a gene. In nucleotides, the CDR3 is TGTGCCAGCAGCCGCCGGGGGCTAGCGGGGAAGACAGATACGCAGTATTTT. It yields the protein CASSRRGLAGKTDTQYF.

This chain links TRBV7-9 with TRBJ1-4; D is unresolved. CDR1 is SEHNR and CDR2 is FQNEAQ in the germline V gene (reference sequence). This CDR3 contains 15 residues. Trimming removed 1 base from V and 2 bases from J, with 8 bases in between. CDR3 protein: CASSLGGSTNEKLFF. The CDR3 DNA follows: TGTGCCAGCAGCTTAGGCGGCAGCACTAATGAAAAACTGTTTTTT.

The J gene is TRBJ2-3, the V gene TRBV5-1, with TRBD2 matching over 14 bases. After removal of 2 bases from V and 6 bases from J, the junction contained 11 bases not matched to a gene. CDR1 is SGHRS, CDR2 YFSETQ, per germline. This CDR3 is 18 amino acids long. In nucleotides, the CDR3 is TGCGCCAGCAGCTTAAACCTCGGGACTAGCGGGAGAACGGATACGCAGTATTTT. This encodes CASSLNLGTSGRTDTQYF. Based on the CDR3 plus reference TRBV5-1 and TRBJ2-3, the full variable domain is KAGVTQTPRYLIKTRGQQVTLSCSPISGHRSVSWYQQTPGQGLQFLFEYFSETQRNKGNFPGRFSGRQFSNSRSEMNVSTLELGDSALYLCASSLNLGTSGRTDTQYFGPGTRLTVL.